This T cell receptor (beta chain) was found in a study of blood T cell repertoires in COVID-19. Overall study: COVID-19 samples from acute and convalescent phases originated in the United States, Italy and Spain. From T cells, B-cell-depleted T cells, or PBMCs came the material, which was cDNA or gDNA.

Authors' data handling: The assay estimated nucleated cells by amplifying reference gene primers. Sequencing used immunoSEQ multiplex PCR; TCRdb keeps in-frame clones, though not all of them. V and J calls and clone size come straight from that table; D and trimming were deduced from the DNA. The sample holds some 66,000 clones; 88% are singletons and the top ten take 1.2%. Source material: peripheral blood. This TCR derives from a woman aged 55 to 70 with acute or convalescent COVID-19.

The CDR3 nucleotides read TGTGCCAGCAGGGAGGCTAATGAAAAACTGTTTTTT. This translates into CASREANEKLFF. The rearrangement joins TRBV28 to TRBJ1-4; no definite D call. This CDR3 is built from 12 residues. Between the trimmed V and J ends, which lost 6 bases and 3 bases, there was a span of 5 bases. Germline assignment: CDR1 MDHEN and CDR2 SYDVKM. Together with reference TRBV28 and TRBJ1-4, the CDR3 gives the full variable domain: DVKVTQSSRYLVKRTGEKVFLECVQDMDHENMFWYRQDPGLGLRLIYFSYDVKMKEKGDIPEGYSVSREKKERFSLILESASTNQTSMYLCASREANEKLFFGSGTQLSVL.